These 29 T cell receptor beta chains originate from one sample sequenced in a study of Graves' ophthalmopathy and Graves' hyperthyroidism (dated by TCRdb to the late 2010s). TCRdb shows the sequencer as Illumina HiSeq 2000. TCR beta CDR3 regions were amplified from RNA transcripts for repertoire sequencing. The first round of RT-PCR was done with HTBI primers and the Qiagen OneStep RT-PCR kit, and was followed by a second round of multiplex PCR, then size selection and purification. The public reads were reprocessed in TCRdb via fastp at Q25 and MiXCR, keeping in-frame beta chains. All rows with the same CDR3 protein become a single entry with the most common DNA and genes. The sample table holds around 590,000 distinct CDR3 sequences, of which just under 40% were seen once. The top ten clonotypes cover about 4.6% of the sample. The material sequenced was peripheral blood or thyroid tissue (not recorded which). These receptors were taken from an adult man with Graves' hyperthyroidism.

This clonotype was counted ten times or more. The V and J genes are TRBV20-1 and TRBJ1-1; 7 positions match TRBD1. The CDR3 totals 13 residues. The V gene's germline CDR1 is DFQATT and CDR2 SNEGSKA (reference sequence). The V segment lost 5 bases and the J segment 1 base; nucleotides outside the gene matches: 4. In DNA, the CDR3 is TGCAGTGCTGCGGGACAGCGGAACACTGAAGCTTTCTTT. Its translation is CSAAGQRNTEAFF.

Concerning this clonotype itself: Given a much more abundant clone one base away, this may be a read error. The chain uses TRBV11-2 and TRBJ1-2; TRBD1 matches at 9 bases. Germline V gene lookup returns CDR1 SGHAT and CDR2 FQNNGV. The CDR3 loop spans 16 amino acids. The CDR3 spells CAGSLDNRGPFYGYTF. The CDR3 nucleotides are TGTGCCGGCAGCTTAGATAACAGGGGGCCCTTCTATGGCTACACCTTC.

V gene TRBV2 combines with J gene TRBJ1-5; TRBD1 is a possible D gene (6 bases). The germline CDR1 and CDR2 sequences are SNHLY and FYNNEI. The CDR3 loop spans 16 amino acids. V was cut by 5 bases and J by 3 bases, with 17 bases left in between. In DNA, the CDR3 is TGTGCCAGCAGTTTATCGGGGGGCCCTATCAATCAGCCCCAGCATTTT. It encodes CASSLSGGPINQPQHF.

This clonotype was detected many times. This chain links TRBV5-6 with TRBJ1-5; TRBD1 agrees at 9 bases. J was trimmed by 6 bases and V by 2 bases; bases with no gene match: 9. The CDR3 contains 16 residues. In germline, CDR1 is SGHDT, CDR2 YYEEEE. The CDR3 is CASSFYGQGTSQPQHF. The DNA of the CDR3 is TGTGCCAGCAGCTTTTACGGACAGGGGACGTCTCAGCCCCAGCATTTT.

As concerns this clonotype: This may be a read error: a much more frequent sequence differs by one nucleotide. This chain connects TRBV5-1 to TRBJ2-2; TRBD2 matches at 8 bases. CDR3 length: 12 amino acids. Germline V gene lookup returns CDR1 SGHRS and CDR2 YFSETQ. The DNA for the CDR3 is TGCGCCAGCAGCTTGAATAGCGGGGAGCCGTTTTTT. As protein: CASSLNSGEPFF.

There are a few counts of this clonotype. V is TRBV24-1 and J is TRBJ2-3; possible D gene TRBD1, 5 bases. V dropped 5 bases and J dropped 3 bases, with 14 bases sitting between them. Germline V gene sequence: CDR1 KGHDR, CDR2 SFDVKD. The CDR3 consists of 15 residues. In nucleotides, the CDR3 is TGTGCCACCAGTGCAGGGAACGTGATGACAGATACGCAGTATTTT. Amino acid sequence: CATSAGNVMTDTQYF.

This chain links TRBV9 with TRBJ1-2; D gene uncertain. The V gene's germline CDR1 is SGDLS and CDR2 YYNGEE. The CDR3 has 14 residues. V lost 0 bases and J 4 bases, leaving 10 bases between the germline ends. CDR3 in amino acids: CASSVESASYGYTF. In DNA form, the CDR3 reads TGTGCCAGCAGCGTAGAGAGCGCCTCCTATGGCTACACCTTC.

Ten or more counts support this clonotype. Its ends do not fully match the called genes, so a read error is possible. The genes are TRBV7-7 and TRBJ1-1, with 12 bases aligning to TRBD1. The CDR3 sequence is 16 residues long. CDR1 is SSHAT and CDR2 is FNYEAQ in the germline V gene (reference sequence). CDR3 amino acids: CASRRRDRGQNTEAFF. DNA for the CDR3: TGTGCTAGCAGGCGCCGGGACAGGGGGCAGAACACTGAAGCTTTCTTT.

This clonotype was seen a few times. An end of the junction differs from the germline gene, which may be a read error. V gene TRBV4-1 combines with J gene TRBJ2-7; D is perhaps TRBD2 (5 bases). The germline V gene encodes CDR1 MGHRA and CDR2 YSYEKL. The CDR3 spans 12 residues. The CDR3 sequence is CTSSQGSYEQYF. Here the CDR3 DNA reads TGCACCAGCAGCCAAGGGAGCTACGAGCAGTACTTC.

The gene calls are TRBV15 and TRBJ2-2; D unclear. The CDR3 totals 12 residues. Germline assignment: CDR1 LNHNV and CDR2 YYDKDF (reference sequence). Between the trimmed V and J ends, which lost 5 bases and 8 bases, there was a span of 9 bases. The CDR3 loop is CATSLLTGELFF. The CDR3 DNA sequence: TGTGCCACCAGCTTATTGACAGGGGAGCTGTTTTTT.

Ten or more counts support this clonotype. The J gene is TRBJ1-5, the V gene TRBV4-2; maybe TRBD1 (5 bases). Germline V lookup: CDR1 LGHNA, CDR2 YNFKEQ. V lost 1 base, J lost 5 bases, and 6 bases lay in between. The CDR3 spans 13 residues. As DNA, the CDR3 is TGTGCCAGCAGCCAAGGGGGGGATCAGCCCCAGCATTTT. This encodes CASSQGGDQPQHF.

The J gene is TRBJ2-1, the V gene TRBV29-1; D uncertain. The CDR3 is 13 residues long. Trimming stripped 5 bases from V and 1 base from J, with 9 bases between. Germline lookup yields CDR1 SQVTM and CDR2 ANQGSEA. CDR3 sequence: CSVRAQSYNEQFF. The CDR3 nucleotides are TGCAGCGTTCGGGCCCAATCCTACAATGAGCAGTTCTTC.

The chain is built from TRBV29-1 and TRBJ1-4, with unresolved D. The CDR3 has 11 amino acids. Per the germline V gene, CDR1 is SQVTM and CDR2 is ANQGSEA. The V and J ends lost 7 bases and 8 bases respectively, with 11 bases between them. The CDR3 nucleotides are TGCAGCGCGGTTGGGAGGGAAAAACTGTTTTTT. Protein product: CSAVGREKLFF.

This clonotype has at least ten counts. J is TRBJ1-5 and V is TRBV6-5, with 9 bases identical to TRBD1. Germline trimming cut 6 bases from V and 3 bases from J; bases unmatched to any gene: 6. The CDR3 covers 15 residues. Germline V gene lookup returns CDR1 MNHEY and CDR2 SVGAGI. The CDR3 loop reads CASSPGQGHNQPQHF. CDR3 nucleotide sequence: TGTGCCAGCAGCCCGGGACAGGGCCACAATCAGCCCCAGCATTTT.

The V gene is TRBV19, the J gene TRBJ2-7; possibly TRBD2 for D (6 bases). Germline CDR1 LNHDA, CDR2 SQIVND (reference sequence). Trimming removed 10 bases from V and 1 base from J, with 17 bases in between. This CDR3 is built from 14 residues. CDR3 protein: CATAPGLRSYEQYF. In DNA, the CDR3 is TGTGCCACCGCCCCGGGACTCCGTTCCTACGAGCAGTACTTC.

This clonotype has a count of ten or more. The rearrangement joins TRBV2 to TRBJ2-7, with D perhaps TRBD1 or TRBD2 (5 bases each). V shed 6 bases and J shed 1 base, with 13 bases lying between them. Germline V CDR1 and CDR2: SNHLY, FYNNEI. The CDR3 spans 14 residues. The CDR3: CASSPGTNSYEQYF. The CDR3 nucleotides read TGTGCCAGCAGCCCCGGGACGAATTCCTACGAGCAGTACTTC. The full variable domain, with the rest looked up from reference TRBV2 and TRBJ2-7, is EPEVTQTPSHQVTQMGQEVILRCVPISNHLYFYWYRQILGQKVEFLVSFYNNEISEKSEIFDDQFSVERPDGSNFTLKIRSTKLEDSAMYFCASSPGTNSYEQYFGPGTRLTVT.

This clonotype was seen ten or more times. The V and J genes are TRBV7-9 and TRBJ2-7; D may match TRBD1 or TRBD2 (5 bases each). V dropped 1 base and J dropped 7 bases, with 11 bases sitting between them. The V gene's germline CDR1 is SEHNR and CDR2 FQNEAQ (reference sequence). The CDR3 covers 13 residues. The CDR3 DNA reads TGTGCCAGCAGCTTAGGGGGGACGTTTGAGCAGTACTTC. This translates into CASSLGGTFEQYF.

The V call is TRBV7-9, the J call TRBJ2-5; D may match TRBD1 or TRBD2 (6 bases each). CDR1 is SEHNR and CDR2 is FQNEAQ in the germline V gene (reference sequence). V was cut by 6 bases and J by 4 bases, with 21 bases left in between. The CDR3 has 16 residues. Here the CDR3 reads CASSLYYEGGPETQYF. The CDR3 DNA is TGTGCCAGCAGTTTATATTATGAGGGGGGCCCAGAGACCCAGTACTTC.

This clonotype appeared many times. DNA of the CDR3: TGTGCCAGCAGACGCAGACAGGGCATGAACACTGAAGCTTTCTTT. The encoded protein is CASRRRQGMNTEAFF. The gene calls are TRBV6-5 and TRBJ1-1, with 7 bases identical to TRBD1. The CDR3 runs 15 residues. The J segment lost 0 bases and the V segment lost 6 bases, leaving 7 bases of the junction unmatched. Germline assignment: CDR1 MNHEY and CDR2 SVGAGI.

This clonotype was seen more than once but under ten times. The V call is TRBV2, the J call TRBJ1-2; D gene uncertain. CDR3 size: 14 residues. V was trimmed by 4 bases and J by 5 bases, leaving 14 bases between them. Germline values: CDR1 SNHLY, CDR2 FYNNEI. This CDR3 reads CASSAKWAHYGYTF. The CDR3 region has the DNA TGTGCCAGCAGTGCGAAGTGGGCTCATTATGGCTACACCTTC.

Comments on this clonotype: A read error is possible here, since a much larger clone lies one base away. The J gene is TRBJ2-7, the V gene TRBV10-3; 7 nucleotides line up with TRBD1. V lost 10 bases, J lost 2 bases, and 14 bases stayed unmatched. Germline V gene lookup returns CDR1 ENHRY and CDR2 SYGVKD. CDR3 size: 15 residues. The CDR3 sequence: CASGYGDSAAYEQYF. CDR3 bases: TGTGCCAGCGGTTATGGGGACAGTGCAGCCTACGAGCAGTACTTC.

The rearrangement joins TRBV29-1 to TRBJ2-5, with 8 bases matching TRBD2. Trimming cost V 2 bases and J 6 bases; bases outside gene matches: 8. CDR1 is SQVTM, CDR2 ANQGSEA, per germline. The CDR3 is 14 amino acids. The CDR3 sequence: CSVELAGGVKTQYF. In nucleotides, the CDR3 is TGCAGCGTTGAACTAGCGGGTGGGGTGAAGACCCAGTACTTC.

Only a few counts were recorded for this clonotype. The chain combines TRBV4-2 with TRBJ2-2, with TRBD2 matching 8 bases. The V gene's germline CDR1 is LGHNA and CDR2 YNFKEQ. With 3 bases clipped from V and 2 bases from J, the junction kept 5 bases outside the gene matches. CDR3 size: 16 residues. CDR3 residues: CASSQETSANTGELFF. Here the CDR3 DNA reads TGTGCCAGCAGCCAGGAGACTAGCGCTAACACCGGGGAGCTGTTTTTT.

Turning to this clonotype: Since a much larger clone is just one base distant, this may be a read error. Without the conserved terminal phenylalanine or tryptophan, this CDR3 likely stems from a read error. This chain uses TRBV15 with TRBJ1-5; perhaps TRBD1 as D (6 bases). From germline, CDR1 is LNHNV and CDR2 YYDKDF (reference sequence). The CDR3 is made up of 14 amino acids. The V end lost 6 bases, the J end lost 6 bases, and 15 bases lay between the germline ends. CDR3: CATSEGGQGQPQHL. The DNA of the CDR3 is TGTGCCACCAGTGAGGGGGGCCAGGGTCAGCCCCAGCATCTT.

The genes are TRBV6-1 and TRBJ1-5; possible D gene TRBD1, 5 bases. Germline V gene sequence: CDR1 MNHNS, CDR2 SASEGT. V was cut by 1 base and J by 4 bases, with 17 bases left in between. This CDR3 has 17 amino acids. CDR3: CASSEGVRWGINQPQHF. The CDR3 nucleotides read TGTGCCAGCAGTGAAGGAGTCCGTTGGGGGATAAATCAGCCCCAGCATTTT.

DNA for the CDR3: TGCAGTGCTGGGTACAGGGGGCCCTACAATGAGCAGTACTTC. Its translation is CSAGYRGPYNEQYF. The gene calls are TRBV20-1 and TRBJ2-7; 9 bases line up with TRBD1. Trimming cost V 5 bases and J 7 bases; bases outside gene matches: 12. This CDR3 has 14 amino acids. Germline V CDR1 and CDR2: DFQATT, SNEGSKA (reference sequence).

This clonotype was counted ten times or more. The chain joins TRBV2 to TRBJ1-2; no clear D gene. The V gene's germline CDR1 is SNHLY and CDR2 FYNNEI. Trimming removed 4 bases at V and 6 bases at J, with 9 bases between. The CDR3 is 12 amino acids. The CDR3 sequence: CASSVGINGYTF. CDR3 DNA sequence: TGTGCCAGCAGTGTAGGTATTAATGGCTACACCTTC.

The chain employs TRBV27 and TRBJ2-7; the D is unclear. The CDR3 sequence is 13 residues long. The germline V and J ends were trimmed by 6 bases and 2 bases, with 11 bases remaining between them. From germline, CDR1 is MNHEY and CDR2 SMNVEV (reference sequence). The chain's CDR3 is CASSRLGPYEQYF. The CDR3 bases are TGTGCCAGCAGCAGGCTCGGCCCCTACGAGCAGTACTTC.

The rearrangement joins TRBV2 to TRBJ2-2, with a weak D call TRBD2 (7 bases). This CDR3 has 15 residues. The germline gives CDR1 SNHLY, CDR2 FYNNEI. V dropped 6 bases and J dropped 0 bases, with 11 bases sitting between them. DNA for the CDR3: TGTGCCAGCAGGGAGGGGGGGGCGAACACCGGGGAGCTGTTTTTT. It translates to CASREGGANTGELFF.